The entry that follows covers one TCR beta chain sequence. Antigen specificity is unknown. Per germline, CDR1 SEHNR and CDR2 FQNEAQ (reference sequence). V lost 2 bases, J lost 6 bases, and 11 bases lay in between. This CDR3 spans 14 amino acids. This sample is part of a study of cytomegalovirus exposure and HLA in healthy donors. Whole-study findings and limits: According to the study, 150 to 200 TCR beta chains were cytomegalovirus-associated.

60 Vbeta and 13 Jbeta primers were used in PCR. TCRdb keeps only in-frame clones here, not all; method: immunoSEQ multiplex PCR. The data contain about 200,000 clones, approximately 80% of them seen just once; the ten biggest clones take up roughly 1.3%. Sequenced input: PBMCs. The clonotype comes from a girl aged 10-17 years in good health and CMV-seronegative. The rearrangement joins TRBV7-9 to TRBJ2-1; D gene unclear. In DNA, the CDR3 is TGTGCCAGCAGCTTATCTAGTACGATCAATGAGCAGTTCTTC. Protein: CASSLSSTINEQFF.